The 25 T cell receptor beta chains reported below all come from one sample, sequenced in a study of T cells in tumors after PD-1 blockade. The assay was immunoSEQ multiplex PCR, and TCRdb's table has in-frame clones only and misses some. Here the sample spans approximately 46,000 clones, 79% being singletons. The material was PBMCs, obtained before anti-PD-1 treatment. The receptors were sampled from a human donor with basal cell carcinoma.

This clone showed up just a few times. CDR3 in DNA: TGCGCCAGCAGCCAAAACGCGGGACTCTATGGCTACACCTTC. Encoded protein: CASSQNAGLYGYTF. The chain is built from TRBV4-1 and TRBJ1-2; TRBD1 might be the D (5 bases). With 2 bases removed from V and 4 bases from J, the gap between germline ends came to 11 bases. Germline CDR1 reads MGHRA; CDR2 reads YSYEKL. The length of the CDR3 is 14 residues.

This rearrangement joins TRBV5-8 to TRBJ1-2, with D possibly matching TRBD1 (5 bases). V was clipped by 5 bases and J by 0 bases, with 14 bases between them. The CDR3 length is 15 residues. Germline lookup yields CDR1 SGHTS and CDR2 YDEGEE. The DNA of the CDR3 is TGTGCCAGCAGACATTTTGGGGGAGCTAACTATGGCTACACCTTC. The encoded protein is CASRHFGGANYGYTF.

The chain uses TRBV10-2 and TRBJ1-1; the D gene is possibly TRBD1 (5 bases). Germline V CDR1 and CDR2: WSHSY, SAAADI. V gave up 3 bases and J gave up 1 base, with 24 bases separating them. There are 19 residues in the CDR3. DNA of the CDR3: TGCGCCAGCAGTGATATCGGGTCGTCGGGAGTGGGGACGAACACTGAAGCTTTCTTT. Amino acid sequence: CASSDIGSSGVGTNTEAFF.

V and J are TRBV7-9 and TRBJ1-1; D is ambiguous. The CDR3 runs to 15 residues. Germline CDR1 is SEHNR and CDR2 is FQNEAQ (reference sequence). V lost 4 bases and J lost 3, with 15 bases in between. The CDR3 is CASSSRIGSDTEAFF. CDR3 nucleotide sequence: TGTGCCAGCAGCTCGAGGATCGGGTCGGACACTGAAGCTTTCTTT.

This clone was recorded only once. V gene TRBV9 combines with J gene TRBJ2-5; TRBD1 is a possible D gene (7 bases). The ends were cut back, 2 bases at V and 0 bases at J, with 14 bases in the middle. Germline V gene data show CDR1 as SGDLS and CDR2 as YYNGEE. The CDR3 spans 16 residues. CDR3 nucleotides: TGTGCCAGCAGCGTGAGGGGGCGGGGAAACCAAGAGACCCAGTACTTC. Its protein is CASSVRGRGNQETQYF.

The rearrangement uses TRBV3-1 (or the pseudogene TRBV3-2) and TRBJ2-6, with D tentatively TRBD2 (6 bases). The CDR3 sequence is 18 residues long. The germline V and J ends were trimmed by 0 bases and 1 base, with 13 bases remaining between them. Germline CDR1 and CDR2: LGHDT and YNNKEL (reference sequence). CDR3 nucleotides: TGTGCCAGCAGCCAAGATTACGGAGGGGAGTCTGGGGCCAACGTCCTGACTTTC. Residues: CASSQDYGGESGANVLTF.

The rearrangement joins TRBV30 to TRBJ1-4; D remains unclear. The CDR3 is 15 amino acids. Germline V gene lookup returns CDR1 GTSNPN and CDR2 SVGIG (reference sequence). V was pared by 0 bases and J by 5 bases, with 13 bases between. The CDR3 DNA reads TGTGCCTGGAGTGTACGAGGGTTAAGGAATGAAAAACTGTTTTTT. Its protein is CAWSVRGLRNEKLFF.

The chain uses TRBV19 and TRBJ1-1, with D maybe TRBD1 (5 bases). CDR1 is LNHDA and CDR2 is SQIVND in the germline V gene (reference sequence). With 5 bases removed from V and 4 bases from J, the gap between germline ends came to 8 bases. The CDR3 is 12 amino acids. This CDR3 reads CASSWGSTEAFF. The CDR3 DNA reads as TGTGCCAGTAGTTGGGGGTCCACTGAAGCTTTCTTT.

The gene calls are TRBV9 and TRBJ2-3; D may match TRBD1 or TRBD2 (5 bases each). The ends were cut back, 3 bases at V and 4 bases at J, with 15 bases in the middle. CDR3 length: 15 amino acids. Per the germline V gene, CDR1 is SGDLS and CDR2 is YYNGEE. Here the CDR3 DNA reads TGTGCCAGCAGCGCCTACGTGGGGACCTCAGATACGCAGTATTTT. Its translation is CASSAYVGTSDTQYF.

This clone showed up just a few times. The chain links TRBV12-5 to TRBJ2-1; 7 bases are a match to TRBD1. This CDR3 spans 16 amino acids. The V segment lost 1 base and the J segment 5 bases; nucleotides outside the gene matches: 8. Germline CDR1 and CDR2: LGHNT and FRNRAP. The CDR3 spells CASGLGLGTANNEQFF. CDR3 nucleotides: TGTGCTAGTGGTTTGGGACTTGGGACAGCCAACAATGAGCAGTTCTTC.

This clone has just one count. CDR3 sequence: CASSEATSGANVLTF. For the CDR3, the DNA is TGCGCCAGCAGCGAGGCTACCTCTGGGGCCAACGTCCTGACTTTC. The chain couples TRBV5-1 to TRBJ2-6; D is ambiguous. Trimming shortened V by 4 bases and J by 0 bases, and 8 bases separated the two germline ends. The germline V gene has CDR1 SGHRS and CDR2 YFSETQ. The CDR3 is 15 amino acids.

The rearrangement links TRBV19 to TRBJ1-6, with D tentatively TRBD1 (6 bases). Germline V gives CDR1 LNHDA, CDR2 SQIVND (reference sequence). The V end was cut by 8 bases, the J end by 7 bases, with 21 bases between. The length of the CDR3 is 16 residues. CDR3 nucleotide sequence: TGTGCCAGTCGAGGGGGGCGGGGGCTAGAAAATTCACCCCTCCACTTT. This sequence encodes CASRGGRGLENSPLHF.

This sequence joins TRBV15 and TRBJ2-6; D is unclear. This CDR3 comprises 16 residues. The V end lost 0 bases, the J end lost 0 bases, and 6 bases lay between the germline ends. Germline CDR1 and CDR2: LNHNV and YYDKDF (reference sequence). The CDR3 nucleotides are TGTGCCACCAGCAGAGAGCAGGACTCTGGGGCCAACGTCCTGACTTTC. Amino acids: CATSREQDSGANVLTF.

The V gene is TRBV14, the J gene TRBJ2-3; D is unresolved. V was trimmed by 0 bases and J by 2 bases, leaving 15 bases between them. CDR3 length: 17 amino acids. CDR1 is SGHDN, CDR2 FVKESK, per germline. The CDR3 region is CASSQDRHSLVTDTQYF. In DNA, the CDR3 is TGTGCCAGCAGCCAAGATCGGCACAGCCTCGTCACAGATACGCAGTATTTT.

This chain links TRBV3-1 (or the pseudogene TRBV3-2) with TRBJ2-1; TRBD2 agrees at 12 bases. The CDR3 is 15 residues long. Unmatched junction bases numbered 6, after V lost 2 bases and J lost 10 bases. Germline V gives CDR1 LGHDT, CDR2 YNNKEL (reference sequence). The CDR3 nucleotides are TGTGCCAGCAGCCAACTAGCGGGAGGGCCGGGGGAGCAGTTCTTC. Translated: CASSQLAGGPGEQFF.

V gene TRBV3-1 (or the pseudogene TRBV3-2) combines with J gene TRBJ2-1; D possibly corresponds to TRBD2 (6 bases). This CDR3 is 16 amino acids long. Trimming took off 0 bases at V and 2 bases at J, with 11 bases between the two ends. Germline assignment: CDR1 LGHDT and CDR2 YNNKEL (reference sequence). Here the CDR3 DNA reads TGTGCCAGCAGCCAAGATTGGAGGGACGCCTACAATGAGCAGTTCTTC. Translating gives CASSQDWRDAYNEQFF.

There are a few counts of this clone. The gene calls are TRBV29-1 and TRBJ1-5; the D is unclear. Germline CDR1 and CDR2: SQVTM and ANQGSEA. The V end was cut by 4 bases, the J end by 0 bases, with 7 bases between. The CDR3 is 13 residues long. The DNA for the CDR3 is TGCAGCGTTGCCAGCTTTAGCAATCAGCCCCAGCATTTT. Translation: CSVASFSNQPQHF.

The chain has TRBV10-1 and TRBJ1-1, with D maybe TRBD1 (5 bases). CDR1 WNHNN and CDR2 SYGVQD come from the germline V gene (reference sequence). CDR3 length: 13 amino acids. Deletions cut 6 bases from V and 5 bases from J, with 13 bases between. The CDR3 loop is CASRVNEGTEAFF. CDR3 bases: TGCGCCAGCAGAGTCAATGAGGGGACTGAAGCTTTCTTT.

On this clone itself: Other DNA sequences within the sample encode an identical CDR3. The V gene is TRBV28, the J gene TRBJ2-7, with D possibly matching TRBD2 (5 bases). With 6 bases removed from V and 4 bases from J, the gap between germline ends came to 10 bases. Germline loops: CDR1 MDHEN, CDR2 SYDVKM. This CDR3 has 12 amino acids. Here the CDR3 reads CASSPGGYEQYF. CDR3 nucleotides: TGTGCCAGCAGCCCTGGAGGATACGAGCAGTACTTC.

The chain is built from TRBV19 and TRBJ1-6; no clear D. The V end lost 2 bases, the J end lost 5 bases, and 10 bases lay between the germline ends. The CDR3 length is 15 residues. CDR1 LNHDA and CDR2 SQIVND come from the germline V gene (reference sequence). The CDR3 nucleotides are TGTGCCAGTAGTATAAGCGGGATGGATAATTCACCCCTCCACTTT. It specifies CASSISGMDNSPLHF.

V is TRBV19 and J is TRBJ2-7; perhaps TRBD1 as D (5 bases). Trimming shortened V by 5 bases and J by 0 bases, and 11 bases separated the two germline ends. Per the germline V gene, CDR1 is LNHDA and CDR2 is SQIVND (reference sequence). The CDR3 is 14 amino acids. The CDR3 DNA is TGTGCCAGTAGTCTGACAGTGAGCTCCTACGAGCAGTACTTC. As protein: CASSLTVSSYEQYF.

The rearrangement joins TRBV20-1 to TRBJ1-1; no clear D gene. There are 14 residues in the CDR3. Trimming took off 3 bases at V and 0 bases at J, with 11 bases between the two ends. In germline, CDR1 is DFQATT, CDR2 SNEGSKA (reference sequence). CDR3 protein: CSASVFGMNTEAFF. DNA of the CDR3: TGCAGTGCTAGTGTATTTGGGATGAACACTGAAGCTTTCTTT.

The chain uses TRBV5-1 and TRBJ2-3; no clear D. Germline values: CDR1 SGHRS, CDR2 YFSETQ. V was clipped by 1 base and J by 2 bases, with 11 bases between them. The CDR3 runs 15 residues. CDR3 coding DNA: TGCGCCAGCAGCTTGCTGGCAGAATACACAGATACGCAGTATTTT. Its protein is CASSLLAEYTDTQYF.

V and J are TRBV6-5 and TRBJ2-7, with unresolved D. The germline gives CDR1 MNHEY, CDR2 SVGAGI. V dropped 10 bases and J dropped 0 bases, with 4 bases sitting between them. The CDR3 contains 10 residues. CDR3 sequence reads: CATGSYEQYF. The CDR3 DNA follows: TGTGCCACAGGCTCCTACGAGCAGTACTTC.

The chain links TRBV5-1 to TRBJ2-7; TRBD1 agrees at 7 bases. This CDR3 contains 14 residues. The germline gives CDR1 SGHRS, CDR2 YFSETQ. The J segment lost 4 bases and the V segment lost 4 bases, leaving 8 bases of the junction unmatched. The CDR3: CASSPSQGWYEQYF. The CDR3 DNA follows: TGCGCCAGCAGCCCATCACAGGGGTGGTACGAGCAGTACTTC.